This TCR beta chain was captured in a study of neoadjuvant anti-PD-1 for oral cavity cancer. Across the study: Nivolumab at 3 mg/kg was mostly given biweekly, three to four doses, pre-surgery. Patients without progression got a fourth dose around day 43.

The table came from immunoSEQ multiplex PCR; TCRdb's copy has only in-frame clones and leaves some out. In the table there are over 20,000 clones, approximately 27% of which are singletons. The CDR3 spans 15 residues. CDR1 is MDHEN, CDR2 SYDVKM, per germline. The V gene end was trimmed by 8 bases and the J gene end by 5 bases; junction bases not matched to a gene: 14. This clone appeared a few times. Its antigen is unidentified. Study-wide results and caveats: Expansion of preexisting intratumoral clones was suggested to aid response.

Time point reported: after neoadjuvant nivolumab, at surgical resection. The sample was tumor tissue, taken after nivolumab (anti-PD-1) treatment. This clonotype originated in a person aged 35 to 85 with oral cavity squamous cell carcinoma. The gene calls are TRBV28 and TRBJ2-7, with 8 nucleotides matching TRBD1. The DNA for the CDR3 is TGTGCCAGCCAACTCGGACAGGGCAAGTACCACGAGCAGTACTTC. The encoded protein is CASQLGQGKYHEQYF.